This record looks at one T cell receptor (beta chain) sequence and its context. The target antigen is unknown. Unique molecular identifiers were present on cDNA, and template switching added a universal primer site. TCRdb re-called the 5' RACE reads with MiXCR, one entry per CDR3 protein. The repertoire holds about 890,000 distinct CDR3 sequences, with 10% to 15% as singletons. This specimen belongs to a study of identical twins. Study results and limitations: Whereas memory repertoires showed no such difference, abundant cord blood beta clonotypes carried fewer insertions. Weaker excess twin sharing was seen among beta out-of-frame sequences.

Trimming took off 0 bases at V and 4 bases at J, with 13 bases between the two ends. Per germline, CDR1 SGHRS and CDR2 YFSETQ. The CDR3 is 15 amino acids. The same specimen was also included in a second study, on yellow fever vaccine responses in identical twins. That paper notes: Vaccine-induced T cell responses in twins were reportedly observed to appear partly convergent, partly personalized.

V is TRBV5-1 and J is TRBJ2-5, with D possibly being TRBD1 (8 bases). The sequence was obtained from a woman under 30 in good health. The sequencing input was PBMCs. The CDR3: CASSLGTGRGETQYF. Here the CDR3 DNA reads TGCGCCAGCAGCTTGGGGACAGGGAGGGGAGAGACCCAGTACTTC.